One and the same sample provided the 8 T cell receptor beta chains below, sequenced in a study of blood T cell repertoires in COVID-19. Measured with immunoSEQ multiplex PCR; TCRdb has only the in-frame clones, and not every one. The sample yields a few hundred thousand clones, roughly 86% seen once. Input material: PBMCs or T cells enriched from blood (not recorded which). These receptors all stem from a man aged 35 to 55 in a cohort exposed to, infected with or recovered from COVID-19 (not recorded which).

A remark on this clone: This same CDR3 is encoded by further DNA sequences in the sample. The rearrangement joins TRBV5-1 to TRBJ1-2; tentatively, D is TRBD1 (6 bases). Looked up from germline, CDR1 is SGHRS and CDR2 is YFSETQ. This CDR3 is built from 16 residues. With 0 bases removed from V and 0 bases from J, the gap between germline ends came to 12 bases. The CDR3 DNA follows: TGCGCCAGCAGCTTGGGTCGGGGGGCCGCTAACTATGGCTACACCTTC. It is translated as CASSLGRGAANYGYTF.

The J gene is TRBJ2-2, the V gene TRBV5-4, with TRBD2 identical over 11 bases. V gave up 4 bases and J gave up 5 bases; unmatched junction bases: 10. The CDR3 runs to 17 residues. The V gene's germline CDR1 is SGHNT and CDR2 YYREEE (reference sequence). The CDR3 sequence is CASSPLAGVGFTGELFF. The CDR3 nucleotides are TGTGCCAGCAGCCCACTAGCGGGAGTGGGGTTTACCGGGGAGCTGTTTTTT.

CDR3 sequence reads: CASSVGLAGAYEQYF. CDR3 in DNA: TGTGCCAGCAGCGTCGGACTAGCGGGAGCCTACGAGCAGTACTTC. This sequence joins TRBV9 and TRBJ2-7; 13 positions match TRBD2. The CDR3 is 15 residues long. Germline V gene data show CDR1 as SGDLS and CDR2 as YYNGEE. V lost 2 bases and J lost 2; bases outside the gene matches: 1.

The chain carries TRBV7-2 and TRBJ2-3, with D possibly being TRBD2 (6 bases). This CDR3 spans 15 amino acids. The V gene's germline CDR1 is SGHTA and CDR2 FQGNSA. Trimming cost V 5 bases and J 3 bases, with 15 bases left between them. CDR3 in amino acids: CASSPSRGRTDTQYF. CDR3 nucleotide sequence: TGTGCCAGCAGCCCTAGTCGGGGGAGGACAGATACGCAGTATTTT. Combining the CDR3 with reference TRBV7-2 and TRBJ2-3 gives the whole variable domain GAGVSQSPSNKVTEKGKDVELRCDPISGHTALYWYRQSLGQGLEFLIYFQGNSAPDKSGLPSDRFSAERTGGSVSTLTIQRTQQEDSAVYLCASSPSRGRTDTQYFGPGTRLTVL.

This sequence joins TRBV3-1 (or the pseudogene TRBV3-2) and TRBJ2-7, with 7 positions matching TRBD2. There are 14 residues in the CDR3. The J segment lost 3 bases and the V segment lost 4 bases, leaving 6 bases of the junction unmatched. Germline V gene lookup returns CDR1 LGHDT and CDR2 YNNKEL (reference sequence). The CDR3 DNA reads TGTGCCAGCAGCCGGAAAGCGGGATTCTACGAGCAGTACTTC. Translating it yields CASSRKAGFYEQYF.

The V and J genes are TRBV19 and TRBJ2-1, with TRBD2 identical over 12 bases. V gave up 4 bases and J gave up 7 bases; unmatched junction bases: 14. This CDR3 is built from 18 residues. The V gene's germline CDR1 is LNHDA and CDR2 SQIVND (reference sequence). The CDR3 sequence is CASSSRATSGRSGNEQFF. In nucleotides, the CDR3 is TGTGCCAGTAGTAGCCGGGCGACTAGCGGGAGATCGGGGAATGAGCAGTTCTTC.

This chain joins TRBV10-3 and TRBJ2-3, with 9 positions matching TRBD1. The CDR3 is made up of 14 amino acids. Germline CDR1 ENHRY, CDR2 SYGVKD. V lost 5 bases and J lost 4; bases outside the gene matches: 4. The CDR3 sequence: CAISYGTGPDTQYF. The CDR3 bases are TGTGCCATCAGTTACGGGACAGGGCCAGATACGCAGTATTTT.

This clone has just a few counts. The chain employs TRBV25-1 and TRBJ1-4; 9 bases are a match to TRBD1. The germline gives CDR1 MGHDK, CDR2 SYGVNS. The CDR3 has 14 amino acids. The V segment lost 5 bases and the J segment 8 bases; nucleotides outside the gene matches: 6. The CDR3 DNA reads as TGTGCCAGCAGTAAAGGACAGGGGAACGAAAAACTGTTTTTT. This translates into CASSKGQGNEKLFF.